These 5 T cell receptor beta chains were all obtained from the same sample, sequenced in a study of T cells in Graves' hyperthyroidism and ophthalmopathy. Using RNA transcripts as the source, TCR beta CDR3 regions were amplified. Initially, a first-round RT-PCR of the TCR CDR3 employed the HTBI primer set. MiXCR, run by TCRdb on the multiplex PCR reads, gives a single entry per CDR3 protein. The sample consists of approximately 350,000 distinct CDR3 sequences, 13% to 15% of them appearing once. The sequenced sample consisted of blood. The receptors originated from a woman aged 55-70 years with Graves' ophthalmopathy.

The CDR3 protein is CASSETRDRVGNTIYF. The CDR3 DNA reads as TGTGCCAGCAGTGAAACGCGGGACAGGGTGGGAAACACCATATATTTT. V usage is TRBV7-9 and J usage is TRBJ1-3, with 9 bases fitting TRBD1. V lost 6 bases and J lost 4; bases outside the gene matches: 10. There are 16 residues in the CDR3. Germline lookup yields CDR1 SEHNR and CDR2 FQNEAQ (reference sequence).

This clonotype was counted only a few times. The chain joins TRBV24-1 to TRBJ2-3; D is possibly TRBD2 (5 bases). The germline V and J ends were trimmed by 6 bases and 5 bases, with 11 bases remaining between them. CDR3 length equals 13 residues. The germline V gene has CDR1 KGHDR and CDR2 SFDVKD. The CDR3 sequence: CATSRPGLDTQYF. In DNA, the CDR3 is TGTGCCACCAGTCGTCCGGGGTTAGATACGCAGTATTTT.

This clonotype appeared a few times. This sequence joins TRBV7-9 and TRBJ2-1, with 15 nucleotides matching TRBD2. CDR1 is SEHNR, CDR2 FQNEAQ, per germline (reference sequence). V shed 5 bases and J 6 bases; nucleotides not matched to a gene: 14. This CDR3 has 19 amino acids. The CDR3 nucleotides are TGTGCCAGCAGCCTCAGTCCGGGACTAGCGGGAGGCTCTATCAATGAGCAGTTCTTC. As protein: CASSLSPGLAGGSINEQFF.

The gene calls are TRBV4-2 and TRBJ2-7; TRBD1 aligns across 10 bases. The germline V gene encodes CDR1 LGHNA and CDR2 YNFKEQ. This CDR3 comprises 15 residues. V was clipped by 2 bases and J by 4 bases; unmatched bases: 5. The CDR3 nucleotides are TGTGCCAGCAGCCAACGACAGGGGGCGCGGTACGAGCAGTACTTC. Its translation is CASSQRQGARYEQYF.

This chain links TRBV4-1 with TRBJ1-4, with 9 bases identical to TRBD1. Trimming removed 1 base from V and 8 bases from J; junction bases left unmatched: 14. Germline values: CDR1 MGHRA, CDR2 YSYEKL. The CDR3 sequence is 18 residues long. In DNA, the CDR3 is TGCGCCAGCAGCCAAGGGAGAGGGACAGGGCCCCTGGGGGAAAAACTGTTTTTT. Encoded protein: CASSQGRGTGPLGEKLFF.